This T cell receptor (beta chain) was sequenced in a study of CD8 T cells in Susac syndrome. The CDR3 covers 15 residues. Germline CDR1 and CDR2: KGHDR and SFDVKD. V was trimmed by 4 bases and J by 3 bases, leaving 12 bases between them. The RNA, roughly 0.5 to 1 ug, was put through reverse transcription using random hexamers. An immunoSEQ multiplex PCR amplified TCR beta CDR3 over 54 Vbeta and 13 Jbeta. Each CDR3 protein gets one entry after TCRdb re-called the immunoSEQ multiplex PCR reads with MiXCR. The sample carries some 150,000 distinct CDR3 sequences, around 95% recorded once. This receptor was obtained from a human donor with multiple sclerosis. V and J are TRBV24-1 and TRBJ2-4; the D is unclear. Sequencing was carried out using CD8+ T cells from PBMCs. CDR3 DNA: TGTGCCACCAGTGACCCCGCAGGAGTCAAAAACATTCAGTACTTC. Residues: CATSDPAGVKNIQYF.